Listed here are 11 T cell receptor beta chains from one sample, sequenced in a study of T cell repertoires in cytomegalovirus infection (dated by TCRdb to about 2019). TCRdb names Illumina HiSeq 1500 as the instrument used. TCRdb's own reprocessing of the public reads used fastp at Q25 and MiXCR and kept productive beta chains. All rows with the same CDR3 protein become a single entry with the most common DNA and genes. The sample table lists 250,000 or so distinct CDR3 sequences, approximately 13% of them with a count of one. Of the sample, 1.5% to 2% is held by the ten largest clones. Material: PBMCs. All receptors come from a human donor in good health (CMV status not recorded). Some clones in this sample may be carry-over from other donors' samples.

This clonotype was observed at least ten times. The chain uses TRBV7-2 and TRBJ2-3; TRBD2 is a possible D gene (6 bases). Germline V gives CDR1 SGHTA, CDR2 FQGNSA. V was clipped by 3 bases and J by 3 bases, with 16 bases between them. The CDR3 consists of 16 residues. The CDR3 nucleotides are TGTGCCAGCAGCTTGAACGGGGGAACTGGTACAGATACGCAGTATTTT. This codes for CASSLNGGTGTDTQYF.

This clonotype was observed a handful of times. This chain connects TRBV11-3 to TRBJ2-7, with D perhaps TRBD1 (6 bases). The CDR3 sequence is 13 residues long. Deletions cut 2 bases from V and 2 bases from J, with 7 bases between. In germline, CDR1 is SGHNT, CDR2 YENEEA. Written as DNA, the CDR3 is TGTGCCAGCAGCTTATGGGACACCTACGAGCAGTACTTC. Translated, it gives CASSLWDTYEQYF.

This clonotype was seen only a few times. The CDR3, as DNA: TGCAGTGCTCAGAACGGGGGCAGAAGGGAGACCCAGTACTTC. Translation: CSAQNGGRRETQYF. The chain has TRBV20-1 and TRBJ2-5; the D gene could be TRBD1 or TRBD2 (6 bases each). This CDR3 comprises 14 residues. The ends were cut back, 5 bases at V and 5 bases at J, with 18 bases in the middle. Germline CDR1 reads DFQATT; CDR2 reads SNEGSKA (reference sequence).

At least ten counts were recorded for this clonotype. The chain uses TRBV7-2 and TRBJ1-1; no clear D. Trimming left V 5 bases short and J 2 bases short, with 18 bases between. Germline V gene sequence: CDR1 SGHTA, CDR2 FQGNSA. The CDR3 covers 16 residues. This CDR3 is CASSQTMGGGNTEAFF. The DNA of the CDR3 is TGTGCCAGCAGCCAAACAATGGGCGGCGGCAACACTGAAGCTTTCTTT.

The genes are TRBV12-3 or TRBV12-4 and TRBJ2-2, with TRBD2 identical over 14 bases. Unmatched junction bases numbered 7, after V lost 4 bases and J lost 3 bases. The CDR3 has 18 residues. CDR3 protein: CASSWGRLAGGYTGELFF. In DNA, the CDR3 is TGTGCCAGCAGTTGGGGGCGACTAGCGGGAGGGTACACCGGGGAGCTGTTTTTT.

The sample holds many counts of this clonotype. CDR3 protein: CASSLVPAGGAFF. As DNA, the CDR3 is TGTGCCAGCAGCTTAGTTCCGGCGGGCGGAGCTTTCTTT. The gene calls are TRBV7-8 and TRBJ1-1; D is uncertain. The CDR3 loop spans 13 amino acids. The V gene's germline CDR1 is SGHVS and CDR2 FQNEAQ. Trimming stripped 1 base from V and 10 bases from J, with 13 bases between.

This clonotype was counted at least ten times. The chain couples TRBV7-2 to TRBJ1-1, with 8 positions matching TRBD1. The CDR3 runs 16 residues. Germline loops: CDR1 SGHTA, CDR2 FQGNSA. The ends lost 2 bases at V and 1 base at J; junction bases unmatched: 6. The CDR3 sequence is CASSLIAGTGNTEAFF. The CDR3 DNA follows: TGTGCCAGCAGCTTAATAGCCGGGACAGGGAACACTGAAGCTTTCTTT.

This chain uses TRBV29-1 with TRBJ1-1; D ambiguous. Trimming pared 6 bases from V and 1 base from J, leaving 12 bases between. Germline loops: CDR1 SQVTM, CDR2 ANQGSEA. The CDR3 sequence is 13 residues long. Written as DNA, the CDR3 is TGCAGCGTGAGAGAGGGCGGGAACACTGAAGCTTTCTTT. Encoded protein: CSVREGGNTEAFF.

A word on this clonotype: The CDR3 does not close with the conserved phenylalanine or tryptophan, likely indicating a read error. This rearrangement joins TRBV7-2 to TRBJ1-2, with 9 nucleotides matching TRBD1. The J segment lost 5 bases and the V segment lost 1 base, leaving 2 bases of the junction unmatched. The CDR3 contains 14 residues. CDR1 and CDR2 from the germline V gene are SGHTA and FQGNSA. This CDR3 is CASSLGDRVYGYTR. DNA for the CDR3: TGTGCCAGCAGCTTAGGGGACAGGGTATATGGCTACACCCGC.

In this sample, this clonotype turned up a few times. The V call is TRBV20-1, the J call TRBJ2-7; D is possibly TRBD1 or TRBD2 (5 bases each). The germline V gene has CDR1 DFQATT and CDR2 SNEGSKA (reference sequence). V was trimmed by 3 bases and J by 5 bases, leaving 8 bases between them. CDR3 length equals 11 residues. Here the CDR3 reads CSASGGHEQYF. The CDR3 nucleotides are TGCAGTGCTAGTGGGGGACACGAGCAGTACTTC.

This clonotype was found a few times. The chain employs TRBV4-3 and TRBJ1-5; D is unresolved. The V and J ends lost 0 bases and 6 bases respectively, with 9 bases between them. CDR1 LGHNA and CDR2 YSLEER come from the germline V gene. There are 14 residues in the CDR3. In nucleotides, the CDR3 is TGCGCCAGCAGCCAAGAAATAGGAGCTCAGCCCCAGCATTTT. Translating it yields CASSQEIGAQPQHF.